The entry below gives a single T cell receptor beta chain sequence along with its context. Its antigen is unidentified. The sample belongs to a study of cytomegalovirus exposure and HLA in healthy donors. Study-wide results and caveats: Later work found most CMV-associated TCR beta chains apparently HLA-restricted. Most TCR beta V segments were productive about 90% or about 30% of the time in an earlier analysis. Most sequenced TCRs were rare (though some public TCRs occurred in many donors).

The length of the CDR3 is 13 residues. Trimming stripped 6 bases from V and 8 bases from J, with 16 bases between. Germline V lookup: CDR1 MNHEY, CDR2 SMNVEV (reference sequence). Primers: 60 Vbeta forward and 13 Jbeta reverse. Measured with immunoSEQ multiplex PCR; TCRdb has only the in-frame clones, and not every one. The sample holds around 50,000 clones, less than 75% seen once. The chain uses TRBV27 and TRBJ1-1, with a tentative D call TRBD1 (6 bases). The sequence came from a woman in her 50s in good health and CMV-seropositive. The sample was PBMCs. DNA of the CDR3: TGTGCCAGCAGCTACAGGGTAAACCTCGAAGCTTTCTTT. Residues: CASSYRVNLEAFF.